Sequencing of this T cell receptor (beta chain) was carried out in a study of blood T cell repertoires in COVID-19 (dated by TCRdb to the early 2020s). Describing the broader study: Samples covering the acute and convalescent phases of COVID-19 were provided by collaborators in the United States, Italy and Spain. The repertoires were released in a freely available public database intended as a resource for research on the immune response to SARS-CoV-2. Samples were obtained from the ongoing ImmuneRACE study (first 160 participants) and from about 1,300 subjects provided by 6 global collaborators. The sample metadata nearly always contained a de-identified subject ID, COVID-19 status, age in years and sex. Subjects who had been exposed to COVID-19, were actively infected with it, or had recovered from it provided the deeply sampled blood TCRbeta repertoires that made up the dataset. Where HLA class I and class II types were available, the types were taken from metadata supplied by the sample provider, not from assay-based typing. The material from the prospective study consisted of cDNA or gDNA derived from T cells, B-cell-depleted T cells, or PBMCs.

As to this clone: Its recognized antigen is unknown. Base qualities are not provided; no much larger clone lies one nucleotide away.

On the study overall, not on this receptor specifically: The quantity of clinical and demographic metadata differed by source and by participant and was supplied without curation.

The germline V gene (reference sequence) specifies WNHNN as CDR1 and SYGVQD as CDR2. V is clipped by 3 bases and J by 2 bases, and the sequence between their germline boundaries is 10 bases long. Spanning cysteine to phenylalanine, the CDR3 consists of 14 amino acids. The read is trimmed to its CDR3 DNA, 42 bases read in frame from base 1. Enrolling through a virtual design, the prospective study's participants ranged in age from roughly 18 to 89 years and lived across roughly 24 United States geographic areas. In the prospective study, cohorts were assigned on the basis of participant-reported clinical history obtained from a screening survey and a study questionnaire. In the prospective study, whole blood, serum and a nasopharyngeal or oropharyngeal swab were collected from each participant by mobile phlebotomists. Over a roughly two-month period, participants in the prospective study had the option of providing additional blood draws and questionnaires. Before DNA extraction, prospective study blood samples were shipped either frozen or at room temperature.

TCRbeta CDR3 regions were amplified from genomic DNA using the immunoSEQ Assay, a bias-controlled multiplex PCR. As for the original processing: Within the assay, amplification of reference gene primers was used to estimate how many nucleated cells each sample contained. To quantify the absolute abundance of each unique TCRbeta CDR3 rearrangement, sequence reads were collapsed and filtered. For each sample, productive Simpson clonality was calculated as the square root of Simpson's diversity index over productive rearrangements. TCRdb took over this immuneACCESS table, retaining in-frame rearrangements with V and J assigned. Such tables are incomplete; in checked studies, under half of the missing clones stem from an unresolved V gene, and the remainder is unexplained. For V, J and clone size, that table is used; D and trimming come from the DNA. In all, the sample holds over 300,000 clones, and more than 75% of those were seen once. Jointly, the top ten make up around 0.97% of the sample.

Rearrangement joined TRBV10-1 to TRBJ1-2, with no confident D gene call. This receptor was identified in a woman younger than 45 with acute COVID-19. Sequenced sample: PBMCs or T cells enriched from blood (not recorded which). The CDR3 region has the sequence CASSEGSGNYGYTF. The DNA sequence reads TGCGCCAGCAGTGAAGGGAGTGGGAACTATGGCTACACCTTC.